The text below deals with one T cell receptor (beta chain). At one end, the junction sequence differs from germline, possibly due to a read error. This entry belongs to a study of blood T cell repertoires in COVID-19. The CDR3 has 15 residues. Per the germline V gene, CDR1 is SGHTA and CDR2 is FQGNSA. TCRdb keeps only in-frame clones here, not all; method: immunoSEQ multiplex PCR. Here the sample spans about 180,000 clones, about nine tenths being singletons. The sequence came from a woman aged 18-29 years who had recovered from COVID-19. The J gene is TRBJ2-6, the V gene TRBV7-2; the D gene is possibly TRBD1 (5 bases). The sample was PBMCs or T cells enriched from blood (not recorded which). The CDR3 DNA reads TGTGCCAGCACCAGGAGAATCTCTGGGGCTAACGTCCTGACTTTC. Residues: CASTRRISGANVLTF.